Each of the 28 T cell receptor beta chains below was sequenced from the same sample in a study of blood T cell repertoires in COVID-19 (dated by TCRdb to about 2020). The library was generated by the immunoSEQ multiplex PCR assay. TCRdb limited this immuneACCESS table to in-frame rearrangements with V and J called. A share of clones is missing; checked studies link under half to unresolved V genes, and the rest is unexplained. This sample comprises roughly 120,000 clones, roughly 90% of them detected only once. The ten largest clones represent 4% to 5% of the sample. Sequenced sample: peripheral blood. The receptors originated from a man aged 55-75 years with COVID-19, enrolled during active disease.

This rearrangement joins TRBV7-8 to TRBJ1-2, with D tentatively TRBD1 (5 bases). Germline lookup yields CDR1 SGHVS and CDR2 FQNEAQ. This CDR3 is built from 15 residues. The ends were cut back, 4 bases at V and 2 bases at J, with 14 bases in the middle. Here the CDR3 DNA reads TGTGCCAGCAGCTCCCGACCCAGGGAAAACTATGGCTACACCTTC. This translates into CASSSRPRENYGYTF.

This clone appeared once. This sequence joins TRBV6-2 or TRBV6-3 and TRBJ2-1, with D maybe TRBD2 (6 bases). Germline V gene sequence: CDR1 MNHEY, CDR2 SVGEGT. The CDR3 has 16 amino acids. Between the trimmed V and J ends, which lost 8 bases and 4 bases, there was a span of 21 bases. In nucleotides, the CDR3 is TGTGCCAGCCGTTCCGGGGGTAGAGGCGGATACAATGAGCAGTTCTTC. This sequence encodes CASRSGGRGGYNEQFF.

The rearrangement uses TRBV3-1 (or the pseudogene TRBV3-2) and TRBJ2-5; D is ambiguous. V was pared by 0 bases and J by 2 bases, with 7 bases between. The germline V gene encodes CDR1 LGHDT and CDR2 YNNKEL (reference sequence). CDR3 length: 14 amino acids. DNA of the CDR3: TGTGCCAGCAGCCAAGATTTGGCACAAGAGACCCAGTACTTC. This codes for CASSQDLAQETQYF.

V is TRBV7-9 and J is TRBJ2-1; 7 nucleotides match TRBD1. Looked up from germline, CDR1 is SEHNR and CDR2 is FQNEAQ (reference sequence). V gave up 5 bases and J gave up 1 base; unmatched junction bases: 5. This CDR3 comprises 15 residues. The DNA for the CDR3 is TGTGCCAGCAGCACGCAGGACAGGTCCTACAATGAGCAGTTCTTC. Translation: CASSTQDRSYNEQFF.

The rearrangement uses TRBV4-2 and TRBJ2-3; TRBD1 might be the D (5 bases). There are 18 residues in the CDR3. Germline assignment: CDR1 LGHNA and CDR2 YNFKEQ. V was clipped by 1 base and J by 3 bases, with 20 bases between them. The CDR3 reads CASSQALRLGRETDTQYF. CDR3 coding DNA: TGTGCCAGCAGCCAAGCCCTTCGCCTGGGCAGGGAAACAGATACGCAGTATTTT.

The chain is built from TRBV7-3 and TRBJ1-3, with D possibly TRBD1 on 6 matching bases. CDR3 length: 16 residues. V gave up 0 bases and J gave up 0 bases, with 9 bases separating them. The germline V gene encodes CDR1 SGHTA and CDR2 FQGTGA. This CDR3 is CASSLTGGVSGNTIYF. The CDR3 DNA follows: TGTGCCAGCAGCTTAACAGGGGGGGTCTCTGGAAACACCATATATTTT.

The genes are TRBV28 and TRBJ2-7; TRBD2 agrees at 10 bases. The CDR3 contains 15 residues. The junction had 8 bases not matched to a gene; V was cut back by 5 bases and J by 4 bases. Germline V gene data show CDR1 as MDHEN and CDR2 as SYDVKM. In DNA form, the CDR3 reads TGTGCCAGCAGTCCTCCAAGCGGGAGGGATTACGAGCAGTACTTC. Translation: CASSPPSGRDYEQYF.

This chain joins TRBV24-1 and TRBJ2-1; TRBD1 agrees at 7 bases. The junction had 9 bases not matched to a gene; V was cut back by 6 bases and J by 8 bases. Per the germline V gene, CDR1 is KGHDR and CDR2 is SFDVKD. This CDR3 comprises 14 residues. As DNA, the CDR3 is TGTGCCACCAGTCCCCCCGACAGGGATGATGAGCAGTTCTTC. It translates to CATSPPDRDDEQFF.

The V gene is TRBV6-2 or TRBV6-3, the J gene TRBJ1-5, with TRBD1 as a possible D gene (6 bases). V gave up 6 bases and J gave up 3 bases, with 9 bases separating them. CDR1 is MNHEY and CDR2 is SVGEGT in the germline V gene. This CDR3 is built from 13 residues. The CDR3 sequence: CASSWDTNQPQHF. CDR3 DNA sequence: TGTGCCAGCAGCTGGGACACCAATCAGCCCCAGCATTTT.

This chain links TRBV19 with TRBJ1-4; the match to TRBD1 covers 8 bases. After removal of 4 bases from V and 6 bases from J, the junction contained 1 base not matched to a gene. The CDR3 is 13 residues long. Germline CDR1 LNHDA, CDR2 SQIVND (reference sequence). CDR3 in DNA: TGTGCCAGTAGTAAGGACAGGGATGAAAAACTGTTTTTT. Translation gives CASSKDRDEKLFF.

The rearrangement joins TRBV11-3 to TRBJ2-7; tentative D call: TRBD1 (5 bases). In germline, CDR1 is SGHNT, CDR2 YENEEA. Trimming left V 0 bases short and J 6 bases short, with 9 bases between. This CDR3 is 13 amino acids long. CDR3 in amino acids: CASSLEGLSEQYF. The CDR3 DNA is TGTGCCAGCAGCTTAGAGGGGCTCTCCGAGCAGTACTTC.

The rearrangement links TRBV27 to TRBJ1-5; D perhaps matches TRBD1 (6 bases). The germline V gene has CDR1 MNHEY and CDR2 SMNVEV (reference sequence). This CDR3 is 15 amino acids long. V lost 2 bases and J lost 7, with 15 bases in between. The CDR3 region is CASSLHLGARQPQHF. CDR3 DNA: TGTGCCAGCAGTTTACATTTGGGGGCCAGGCAGCCCCAGCATTTT.

The genes are TRBV7-2 and TRBJ2-2; 7 positions agree with TRBD2. CDR3 length equals 18 residues. Trimming at V came to 3 bases and at J to 1 base, leaving 11 bases not matched to a gene. Germline CDR1 SGHTA, CDR2 FQGNSA. The CDR3 region is CASSFVLGLAENTGELFF. For the CDR3, the DNA is TGTGCCAGCAGCTTCGTCCTAGGGCTAGCGGAGAACACCGGGGAGCTGTTTTTT.

V gene TRBV6-5 combines with J gene TRBJ1-1; D is uncertain. Germline CDR1 is MNHEY and CDR2 is SVGAGI. The germline V and J ends were trimmed by 5 bases and 7 bases, with 11 bases remaining between them. The CDR3 length is 12 residues. The CDR3 DNA reads as TGTGCCAGCAGTCGTCGGTCCCATGAAGCTTTCTTT. Protein sequence: CASSRRSHEAFF.

The CDR3 region is CASSGSTGGTEKLFF. The CDR3 nucleotides read TGTGCCAGCAGCGGATCCACAGGGGGCACGGAAAAACTGTTTTTT. The rearrangement uses TRBV9 and TRBJ1-4, with 9 bases matching TRBD1. Germline V gene lookup returns CDR1 SGDLS and CDR2 YYNGEE. The J segment lost 8 bases and the V segment lost 3 bases, leaving 8 bases of the junction unmatched. The CDR3 is 15 amino acids.

The chain has TRBV5-1 and TRBJ2-7, with 11 nucleotides matching TRBD2. With V trimmed by 1 base and J by 6 bases, 3 bases remained unmatched. This CDR3 contains 14 residues. The germline CDR1 and CDR2 sequences are SGHRS and YFSETQ. The CDR3, as DNA: TGCGCCAGCAGCTTGAGACTAGCGGGAAGCGAGCAGTACTTC. It specifies CASSLRLAGSEQYF. Variable domain in full (rest from reference TRBV5-1 and TRBJ2-7): KAGVTQTPRYLIKTRGQQVTLSCSPISGHRSVSWYQQTPGQGLQFLFEYFSETQRNKGNFPGRFSGRQFSNSRSEMNVSTLELGDSALYLCASSLRLAGSEQYFGPGTRLTVT.

This clone was counted a few times. The rearrangement links TRBV12-5 to TRBJ2-6; the D is unclear. Germline values: CDR1 LGHNT, CDR2 FRNRAP. Between the trimmed V and J ends, which lost 3 bases and 1 base, there was a span of 13 bases. CDR3 length equals 17 residues. The CDR3, as DNA: TGTGCTAGTGGTTTTGATTTCGATAGATCTGGGGCCAACGTCCTGACTTTC. This encodes CASGFDFDRSGANVLTF.

This chain connects TRBV18 to TRBJ2-5; D possibly corresponds to TRBD2 (5 bases). The V end lost 2 bases, the J end lost 5 bases, and 9 bases lay between the germline ends. CDR1 KGHSH and CDR2 LQKENI come from the germline V gene. The CDR3 runs to 13 residues. CDR3 DNA sequence: TGTGCCAGCTCACCATCGGGGTCGGAGACCCAGTACTTC. Its protein is CASSPSGSETQYF.

The chain uses TRBV28 and TRBJ1-4; D possibly corresponds to TRBD1 (5 bases). Germline CDR1 is MDHEN and CDR2 is SYDVKM. The CDR3 loop spans 14 amino acids. V gave up 3 bases and J gave up 7 bases, with 12 bases separating them. The CDR3 bases are TGTGCCAGCAGTTTGATAGGGAGGGGTGAAAAACTGTTTTTT. It specifies CASSLIGRGEKLFF.

V gene TRBV25-1 combines with J gene TRBJ2-7; a weak D match, TRBD2 (6 bases). CDR1 MGHDK and CDR2 SYGVNS come from the germline V gene. The CDR3 consists of 14 residues. Trimming removed 2 bases at V and 7 bases at J, with 15 bases between. CDR3 nucleotides: TGTGCCAGCAGTGAAGTCGAGAGGGGAGGTGAGCAGTACTTC. Translating gives CASSEVERGGEQYF.

The V and J genes are TRBV4-1 and TRBJ2-2, with 12 bases fitting TRBD2. Trimming cost V 5 bases and J 5 bases; bases outside gene matches: 6. The CDR3 contains 16 residues. The germline V gene encodes CDR1 MGHRA and CDR2 YSYEKL. DNA of the CDR3: TGCGCCAGCAGCACTCGGACTAGCGGGAAGACCGGGGAGCTGTTTTTT. Residues: CASSTRTSGKTGELFF.

The chain has TRBV4-1 and TRBJ1-2, with a weak D call TRBD1 (5 bases). Germline CDR1 and CDR2: MGHRA and YSYEKL. The germline V and J ends were trimmed by 5 bases and 1 base, with 17 bases remaining between them. CDR3 length: 16 amino acids. CDR3 coding DNA: TGCGCCAGCAGCTCTTATTTTGGACATTTTAACTATGGCTACACCTTC. This encodes CASSSYFGHFNYGYTF.

The chain couples TRBV2 to TRBJ2-5; TRBD2 matches at 7 bases. CDR3 length equals 15 residues. From germline, CDR1 is SNHLY and CDR2 FYNNEI. Trimming cost V 6 bases and J 4 bases; bases outside gene matches: 11. This CDR3 reads CASRALTRLAETQYF. CDR3 sequence (DNA): TGTGCCAGCAGAGCACTTACCCGACTAGCAGAGACCCAGTACTTC.

The table lists this clone with a count of one. The chain has TRBV7-9 and TRBJ2-5; TRBD2 matches 8 bases. V gave up 1 base and J gave up 4 bases; unmatched junction bases: 2. Germline V gene data show CDR1 as SEHNR and CDR2 as FQNEAQ (reference sequence). The CDR3 sequence is 14 residues long. The CDR3 spells CASSLGLAGETQYF. DNA for the CDR3: TGTGCCAGCAGCTTAGGGCTAGCGGGAGAGACCCAGTACTTC.

The CDR3 spells CASSLGASGGPGQYF. The CDR3 DNA reads as TGTGCCAGCAGCTTAGGCGCTAGCGGAGGGCCGGGGCAGTACTTC. The chain combines TRBV7-2 with TRBJ2-7, with 7 bases fitting TRBD2. Looked up from germline, CDR1 is SGHTA and CDR2 is FQGNSA. This CDR3 has 15 residues. J lost 9 bases, V lost 1 base, and 12 bases had no gene match.

The rearrangement joins TRBV7-2 to TRBJ1-6, with a possible D match to TRBD1 (5 bases). Trimming pared 6 bases from V and 7 bases from J, leaving 13 bases between. The CDR3 has 14 residues. In germline, CDR1 is SGHTA, CDR2 FQGNSA. The CDR3 protein is CASSSQGNNSPLHF. The CDR3, as DNA: TGTGCCAGCAGTTCCCAGGGAAACAATTCACCCCTCCACTTT.

This chain uses TRBV6-5 with TRBJ1-4; D unresolved. In germline, CDR1 is MNHEY, CDR2 SVGAGI. The ends were cut back, 0 bases at V and 4 bases at J, with 9 bases in the middle. The CDR3 length is 15 residues. CDR3 nucleotide sequence: TGTGCCAGCAGTTACTCGTCGGGGTTTAATGAAAAACTGTTTTTT. This translates into CASSYSSGFNEKLFF.

The chain uses TRBV28 and TRBJ1-2; TRBD1 matches at 10 bases. The CDR3 is made up of 16 amino acids. CDR1 and CDR2 (germline): MDHEN, SYDVKM. V gave up 1 base and J gave up 4 bases; unmatched junction bases: 6. The CDR3 protein is CASSLFGQGVTYGYTF. The CDR3 DNA sequence: TGTGCCAGCAGTTTATTTGGACAGGGGGTCACCTATGGCTACACCTTC.